This T cell receptor (beta chain) was identified in a study of cytomegalovirus exposure and HLA in healthy donors. In the study overall: Drawn from HLA-typed donors, around 85 million unique TCRs were held in an early data release. Study-level results: A later analysis found most CMV-associated TCR beta chains apparently HLA-restricted. Cytomegalovirus status was reportedly diagnosed by the classifier with high specificity and sensitivity.

The donors comprised healthy bone marrow donors. PCR employed 60 Vbeta and 13 Jbeta primers. Generated by immunoSEQ multiplex PCR, the TCRdb table keeps only in-frame clones and is missing some. The sample holds tens of thousands of clones, roughly 80% seen once. V was clipped by 6 bases and J by 4 bases, with 17 bases between them. The CDR3 covers 14 residues. CDR1 SGHTS and CDR2 YDEGEE come from the germline V gene. A remark on this clone: Its cognate antigen is unknown.

The sample consisted of PBMCs. This TCR derives from a man younger than 40 in good health and CMV-seronegative. This chain joins TRBV5-8 and TRBJ2-7; D might be TRBD1 (6 bases). The DNA of the CDR3 is TGTGCCAGCACCCAAAGAGGACAGCGATACGAGCAGTACTTC. This encodes CASTQRGQRYEQYF.